The 3 T cell receptor beta chains in this list originate from one sample, sequenced in a study of shared clonotypes between healthy human individuals. CD45RO-negative CD8 cells positively selected for CCR7 made up the naive population, which excluded terminally differentiated effector memory CD45RA+ cells. Profiling relied on immunoSEQ multiplex PCR, and the TCRdb table lists in-frame clones only, not all of them. The sample contains about 2,100,000 clones, 93% of which appear only once. Sequenced: naive CD8+ T cells from PBMCs. Receptors were obtained from a man between 18 and 29 years old in good health. Some clones in this sample may be carry-over from other donors' samples.

J is TRBJ2-3 and V is TRBV27; the D is unclear. V lost 0 bases and J lost 14, with 15 bases in between. CDR1 and CDR2 (germline): MNHEY, SMNVEV (reference sequence). This CDR3 is built from 13 residues. The CDR3 nucleotides are TGTGCCAGCAGTTTATCGCTGACCGAGCTTTGGTATTTT. Translation: CASSLSLTELWYF.

For the CDR3, the DNA is TGCGCCAGCAGCCCGAAGGCAGGGGGCCTTCGGCTCGGCTACACCTTC. It is translated as CASSPKAGGLRLGYTF. This chain links TRBV4-1 with TRBJ1-2; TRBD1 aligns across 8 bases. Germline CDR1 reads MGHRA; CDR2 reads YSYEKL. CDR3 length: 16 amino acids. V trimming: 4 bases; J trimming: 8 bases; junction bases outside the gene matches: 15.

The chain uses TRBV30 and TRBJ2-7; TRBD2 agrees at 10 bases. Losses at the gene ends were 8 bases for V and 2 bases for J; bases not matched to a gene: 6. CDR1 is GTSNPN and CDR2 is SVGIG in the germline V gene (reference sequence). The CDR3 contains 13 residues. This chain's CDR3 is CAAGLAVTYEQYF. In DNA form, the CDR3 reads TGTGCCGCAGGACTAGCGGTAACCTACGAGCAGTACTTC. Supplemented by reference TRBV30 and TRBJ2-7, the full variable domain reads SQTIHQWPATLVQPVGSPLSLECTVEGTSNPNLYWYRQAAGRGLQLLFYSVGIGQISSEVPQNLSASRPQDRQFILSSKKLLLSDSGFYLCAAGLAVTYEQYFGPGTRLTVT.